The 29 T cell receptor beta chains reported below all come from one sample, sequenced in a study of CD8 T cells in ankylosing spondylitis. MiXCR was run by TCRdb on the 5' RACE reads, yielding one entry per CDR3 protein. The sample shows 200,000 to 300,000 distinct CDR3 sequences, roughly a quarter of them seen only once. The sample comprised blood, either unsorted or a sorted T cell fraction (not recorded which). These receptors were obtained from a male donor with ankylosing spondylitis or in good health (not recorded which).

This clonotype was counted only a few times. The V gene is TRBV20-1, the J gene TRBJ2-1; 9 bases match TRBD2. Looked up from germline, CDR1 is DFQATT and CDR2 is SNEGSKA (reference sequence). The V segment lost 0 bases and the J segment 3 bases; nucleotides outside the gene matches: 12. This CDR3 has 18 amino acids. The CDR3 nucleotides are TGCAGTGCTAGAGAGCGGGGAGCGGGGGGTCCATACTACAATGAGCAGTTCTTC. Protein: CSARERGAGGPYYNEQFF.

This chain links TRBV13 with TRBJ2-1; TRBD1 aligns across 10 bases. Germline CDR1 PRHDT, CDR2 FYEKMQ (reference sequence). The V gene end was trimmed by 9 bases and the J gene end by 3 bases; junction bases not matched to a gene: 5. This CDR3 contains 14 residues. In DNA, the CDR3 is TGTGCCAGTACTGGACAGGGGGGCTACAATGAGCAGTTCTTC. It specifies CASTGQGGYNEQFF. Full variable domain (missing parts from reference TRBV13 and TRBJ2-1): AAGVIQSPRHLIKEKRETATLKCYPIPRHDTVYWYQQGPGQDPQFLISFYEKMQSDKGSIPDRFSAQQFSDYHSELNMSSLELGDSALYFCASTGQGGYNEQFFGPGTRLTVL.

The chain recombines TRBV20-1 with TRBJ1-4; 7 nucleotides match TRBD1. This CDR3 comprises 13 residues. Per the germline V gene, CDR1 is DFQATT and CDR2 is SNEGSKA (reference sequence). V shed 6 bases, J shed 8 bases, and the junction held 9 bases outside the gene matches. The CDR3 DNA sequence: TGCAGTGCCACCGACAGGGAATTAGAAAAACTGTTTTTT. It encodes CSATDRELEKLFF.

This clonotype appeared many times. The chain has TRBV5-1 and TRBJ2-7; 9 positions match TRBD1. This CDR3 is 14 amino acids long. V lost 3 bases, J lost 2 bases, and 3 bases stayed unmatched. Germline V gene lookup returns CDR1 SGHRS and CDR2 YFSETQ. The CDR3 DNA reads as TGCGCCAGCAGCTGGGACAGGGTTACCTACGAGCAGTACTTC. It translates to CASSWDRVTYEQYF.

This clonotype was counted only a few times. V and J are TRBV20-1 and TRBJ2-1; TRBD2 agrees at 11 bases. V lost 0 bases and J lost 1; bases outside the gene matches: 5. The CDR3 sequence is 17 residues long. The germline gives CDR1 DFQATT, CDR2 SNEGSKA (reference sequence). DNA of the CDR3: TGCAGTGCTAGAGATGTGACTAGCGGGGAATCCTACAATGAGCAGTTCTTC. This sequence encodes CSARDVTSGESYNEQFF.

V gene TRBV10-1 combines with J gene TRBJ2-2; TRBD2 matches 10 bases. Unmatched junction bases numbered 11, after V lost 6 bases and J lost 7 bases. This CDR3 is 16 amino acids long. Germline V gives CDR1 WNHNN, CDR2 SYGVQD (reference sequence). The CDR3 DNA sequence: TGCGCCAGCAGCGTCGGACTAGCGGAGGGAAACGGGGAGCTGTTTTTT. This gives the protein CASSVGLAEGNGELFF.

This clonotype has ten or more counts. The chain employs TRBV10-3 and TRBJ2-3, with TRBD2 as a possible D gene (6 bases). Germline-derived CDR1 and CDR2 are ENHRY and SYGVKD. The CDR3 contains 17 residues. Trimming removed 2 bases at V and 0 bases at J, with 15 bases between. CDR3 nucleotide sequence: TGTGCCATCAGTGAGGAAGGGGCGGGGAAGAGCACAGATACGCAGTATTTT. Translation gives CAISEEGAGKSTDTQYF.

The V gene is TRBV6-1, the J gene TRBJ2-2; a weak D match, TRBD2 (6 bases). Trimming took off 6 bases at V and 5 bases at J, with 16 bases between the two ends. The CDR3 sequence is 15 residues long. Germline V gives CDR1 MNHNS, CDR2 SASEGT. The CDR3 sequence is CASRDRSGGTGELFF. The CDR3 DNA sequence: TGTGCCAGCAGAGATAGATCAGGAGGGACCGGGGAGCTGTTTTTT.

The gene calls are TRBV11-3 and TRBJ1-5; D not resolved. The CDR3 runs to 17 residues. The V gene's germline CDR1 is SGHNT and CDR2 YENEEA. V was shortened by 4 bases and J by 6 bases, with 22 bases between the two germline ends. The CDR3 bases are TGTGCCAGCAGCTCAGAACCCCTTTTGGTGTTTGGTCAGCCCCAGCATTTT. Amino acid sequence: CASSSEPLLVFGQPQHF.

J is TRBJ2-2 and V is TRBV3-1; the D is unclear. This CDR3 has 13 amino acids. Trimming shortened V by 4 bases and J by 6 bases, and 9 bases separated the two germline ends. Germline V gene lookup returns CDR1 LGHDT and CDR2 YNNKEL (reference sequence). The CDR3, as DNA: TGTGCCAGCAGCCTTTCCTCCTCCGGGGAGCTGTTTTTT. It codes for CASSLSSSGELFF.

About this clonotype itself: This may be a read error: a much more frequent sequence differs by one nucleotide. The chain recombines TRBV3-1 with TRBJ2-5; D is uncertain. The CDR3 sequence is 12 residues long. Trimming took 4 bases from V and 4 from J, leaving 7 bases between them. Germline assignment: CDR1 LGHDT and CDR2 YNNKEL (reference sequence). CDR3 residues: CASSLLPETQYF. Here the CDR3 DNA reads TGTGCCAGCAGCCTACTCCCAGAGACCCAGTACTTC.

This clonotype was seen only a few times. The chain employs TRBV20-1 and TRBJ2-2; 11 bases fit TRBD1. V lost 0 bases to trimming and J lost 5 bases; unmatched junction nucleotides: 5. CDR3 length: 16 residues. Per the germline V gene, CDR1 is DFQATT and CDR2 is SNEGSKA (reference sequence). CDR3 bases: TGCAGTGCTAGAGACCCCAGGGACAGGGGGACCGGGGAGCTGTTTTTT. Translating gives CSARDPRDRGTGELFF.

CDR3 DNA sequence: TGCAGTGCTAGGGATTACCGGACAGGGCAGTCCGGGGAGCTGTTTTTT. The encoded protein is CSARDYRTGQSGELFF. This sequence joins TRBV20-1 and TRBJ2-2; 8 bases agree with TRBD1. The CDR3 length is 16 residues. Per germline, CDR1 DFQATT and CDR2 SNEGSKA (reference sequence). With V trimmed by 3 bases and J by 6 bases, 12 bases remained unmatched.

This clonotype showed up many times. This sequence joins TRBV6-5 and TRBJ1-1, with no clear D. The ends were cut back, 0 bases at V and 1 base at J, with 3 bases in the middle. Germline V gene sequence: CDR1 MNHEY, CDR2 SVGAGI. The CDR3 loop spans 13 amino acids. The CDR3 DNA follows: TGTGCCAGCAGTTACTCGAAGAACACTGAAGCTTTCTTT. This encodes CASSYSKNTEAFF.

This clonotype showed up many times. CDR3: CASRAAYNEQFF. The DNA of the CDR3 is TGTGCCAGCCGGGCAGCCTACAATGAGCAGTTCTTC. The chain employs TRBV2 and TRBJ2-1; D gene uncertain. Trimming shortened V by 8 bases and J by 2 bases, and 7 bases separated the two germline ends. CDR3 size: 12 residues. Germline-derived CDR1 and CDR2 are SNHLY and FYNNEI.

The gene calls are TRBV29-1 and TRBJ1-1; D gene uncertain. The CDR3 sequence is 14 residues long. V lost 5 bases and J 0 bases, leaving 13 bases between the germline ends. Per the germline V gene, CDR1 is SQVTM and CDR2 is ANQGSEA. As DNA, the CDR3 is TGCAGCGTTAGAGGTCAGAGATTGAACACTGAAGCTTTCTTT. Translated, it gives CSVRGQRLNTEAFF.

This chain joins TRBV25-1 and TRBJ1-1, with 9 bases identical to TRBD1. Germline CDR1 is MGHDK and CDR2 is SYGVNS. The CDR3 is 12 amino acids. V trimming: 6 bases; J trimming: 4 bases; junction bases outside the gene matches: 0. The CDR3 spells CASRGQGTEAFF. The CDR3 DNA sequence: TGTGCCAGCAGGGGACAGGGCACTGAAGCTTTCTTT.

The CDR3 loop is CSARVGHSTDTQYF. The CDR3 DNA follows: TGCAGTGCTAGAGTGGGACACAGCACAGATACGCAGTATTTT. The chain uses TRBV20-1 and TRBJ2-3; the D gene is possibly TRBD1 (6 bases). The CDR3 loop spans 14 amino acids. CDR1 and CDR2 (germline): DFQATT, SNEGSKA (reference sequence). The V gene lost 1 base and the J gene lost 0 bases, with 8 bases spanning the gap.

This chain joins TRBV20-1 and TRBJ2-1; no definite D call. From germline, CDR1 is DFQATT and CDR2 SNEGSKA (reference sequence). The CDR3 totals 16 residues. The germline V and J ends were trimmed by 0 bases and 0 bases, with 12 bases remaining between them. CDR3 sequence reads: CSARDPVHGSYNEQFF. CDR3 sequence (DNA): TGCAGTGCTAGAGATCCGGTTCACGGCTCCTACAATGAGCAGTTCTTC.

The CDR3 bases are TGTGCCAGCAGTTACCCCCGAGGGCGGGGGCTCGACTACAATGAGCAGTTCTTC. Amino acids: CASSYPRGRGLDYNEQFF. The chain joins TRBV6-2 or TRBV6-3 to TRBJ2-1; D might be TRBD2 (7 bases). V lost 2 bases to trimming and J lost 3 bases, with 20 bases between them. CDR3 size: 18 residues. Per the germline V gene, CDR1 is MNHEY and CDR2 is SVGEGT.

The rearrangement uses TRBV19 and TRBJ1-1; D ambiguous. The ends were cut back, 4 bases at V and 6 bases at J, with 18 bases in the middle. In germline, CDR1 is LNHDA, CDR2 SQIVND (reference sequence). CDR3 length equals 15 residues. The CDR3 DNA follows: TGTGCCAGTAGTACCCGGGCCACAAGGCGCCCTGAAGCTTTCTTT. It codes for CASSTRATRRPEAFF.

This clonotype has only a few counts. The CDR3 nucleotides are TGTGCCAGCACCCTCCCGATGGAGGTTAACAATGAGCAGTTCTTC. Amino acids: CASTLPMEVNNEQFF. The V gene is TRBV12-3 or TRBV12-4, the J gene TRBJ2-1; a weak D match, TRBD2 (5 bases). Trimming removed 7 bases from V and 5 bases from J, with 18 bases in between. CDR3 length equals 15 residues.

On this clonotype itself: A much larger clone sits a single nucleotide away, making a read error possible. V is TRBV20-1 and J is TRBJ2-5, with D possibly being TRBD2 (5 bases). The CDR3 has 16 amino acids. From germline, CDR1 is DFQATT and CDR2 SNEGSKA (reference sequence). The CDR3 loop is CGARDSPSIYQETQYF. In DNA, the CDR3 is TGCGGTGCTAGAGATAGCCCTAGCATTTACCAAGAGACCCAGTACTTC.

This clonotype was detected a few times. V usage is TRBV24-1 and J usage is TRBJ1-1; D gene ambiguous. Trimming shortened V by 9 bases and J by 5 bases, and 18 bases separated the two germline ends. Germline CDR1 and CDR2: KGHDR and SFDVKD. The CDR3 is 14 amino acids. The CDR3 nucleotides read TGTGCCACCCATAGGAAGGCCCGGAGAACTGAAGCTTTCTTT. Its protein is CATHRKARRTEAFF.

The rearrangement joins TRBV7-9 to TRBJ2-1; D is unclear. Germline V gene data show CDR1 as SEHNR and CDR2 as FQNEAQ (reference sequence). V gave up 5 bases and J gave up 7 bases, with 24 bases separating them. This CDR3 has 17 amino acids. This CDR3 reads CASSPPDGRPRGNEQFF. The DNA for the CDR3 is TGTGCCAGCAGCCCACCGGATGGGCGGCCCCGTGGAAATGAGCAGTTCTTC.

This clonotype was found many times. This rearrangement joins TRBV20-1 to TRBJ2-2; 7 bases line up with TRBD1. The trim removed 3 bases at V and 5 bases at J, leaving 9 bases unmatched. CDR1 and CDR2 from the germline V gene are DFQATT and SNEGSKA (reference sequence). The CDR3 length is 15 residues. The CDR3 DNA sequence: TGCAGTGCTAGCCCAGGACAGGCAGTGACCGGGGAGCTGTTTTTT. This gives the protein CSASPGQAVTGELFF.

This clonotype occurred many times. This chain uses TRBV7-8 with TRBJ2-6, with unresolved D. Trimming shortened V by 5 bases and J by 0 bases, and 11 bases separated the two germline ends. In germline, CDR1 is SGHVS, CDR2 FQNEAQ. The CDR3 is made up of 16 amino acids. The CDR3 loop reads CASSNTVPSGANVLTF. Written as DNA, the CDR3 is TGTGCCAGCAGCAATACAGTGCCCTCTGGGGCCAACGTCCTGACTTTC.

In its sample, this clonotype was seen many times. The CDR3 DNA reads as TGCAGCGTTGTGCCAGGCACAGATACGCAGTATTTT. This translates into CSVVPGTDTQYF. The rearrangement uses TRBV29-1 and TRBJ2-3, with no clear D. Trimming took 4 bases from V and 1 from J, leaving 6 bases between them. Germline values: CDR1 SQVTM, CDR2 ANQGSEA. The CDR3 has 12 amino acids.

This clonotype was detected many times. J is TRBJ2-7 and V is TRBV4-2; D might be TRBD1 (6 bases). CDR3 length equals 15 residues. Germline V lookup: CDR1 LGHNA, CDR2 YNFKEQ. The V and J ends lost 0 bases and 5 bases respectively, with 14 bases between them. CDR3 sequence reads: CASSQDRVRDNEQYF. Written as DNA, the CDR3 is TGTGCCAGCAGCCAAGATCGGGTCAGGGACAACGAGCAGTACTTC.